This T cell receptor (beta chain) is drawn from a study of cytomegalovirus exposure and HLA in healthy donors. Study findings and constraints: Cytomegalovirus-associated TCR beta chains were listed, numbering approximately 150. High sensitivity and specificity were reportedly achieved when the classifier diagnosed cytomegalovirus status. In vitro confirmation showed a few CMV-associated chains to be CMV antigen specific.

As for this clone: The antigen remains undetermined.

The CDR3 totals 14 residues. V was trimmed by 0 bases and J by 4 bases, leaving 8 bases between them. Germline V gene data show CDR1 as MRHNA and CDR2 as SNTAGT. The PCR ran on 60 Vbeta and 13 Jbeta primers. Original methodology: Later analysis identified tens of millions of unique TCR beta chains, 10 million to 12 million shared. Generated by immunoSEQ multiplex PCR, the TCRdb table keeps only in-frame clones and is missing some. D and trimming come from the DNA, and the V and J calls and clone size come from that table. The sample has fewer than 75,000 clones, 75% seen once; the top ten hold around an eighth.

The chain carries TRBV6-4 and TRBJ2-3; tentatively, D is TRBD2 (7 bases). This sequence was found in a man between 65 and 80 years old in good health and CMV-seronegative. The sequencing input was PBMCs. Here the CDR3 DNA reads TGTGCCAGCAGTGACTCGGGGGGGCCAGATACGCAGTATTTT. This translates into CASSDSGGPDTQYF.